These 30 T cell receptor beta chains were all obtained from the same sample, sequenced in a study of blood T cell repertoires in COVID-19. The method was immunoSEQ multiplex PCR; TCRdb's version includes in-frame clones alone and lacks a portion of them. The sample has some 82,000 clones, about four fifths seen once. The sequenced sample was peripheral blood. The receptors originated from an older man with acute or convalescent COVID-19.

This rearrangement joins TRBV19 to TRBJ2-1, with TRBD1 matching over 7 bases. There are 16 residues in the CDR3. Germline CDR1 and CDR2: LNHDA and SQIVND (reference sequence). With V trimmed by 3 bases and J by 7 bases, 12 bases remained unmatched. The chain's CDR3 is CASSIYRGGFRNEQFF. The CDR3 DNA is TGTGCCAGTAGTATTTACAGGGGTGGATTTCGTAATGAGCAGTTCTTC.

The V gene is TRBV27, the J gene TRBJ2-1; TRBD2 is a possible D gene (5 bases). From germline, CDR1 is MNHEY and CDR2 SMNVEV (reference sequence). CDR3 size: 13 residues. The V and J ends lost 5 bases and 10 bases respectively, with 15 bases between them. CDR3 sequence: CASSPRRREEQFF. CDR3 sequence (DNA): TGTGCCAGCAGTCCCCGTCGCCGGGAAGAGCAGTTCTTC.

This clone was detected a few times. This chain joins TRBV4-2 and TRBJ2-3, with 7 positions matching TRBD1. V shed 0 bases, J shed 0 bases, and the junction held 3 bases outside the gene matches. Germline V gene data show CDR1 as LGHNA and CDR2 as YNFKEQ. This CDR3 spans 16 amino acids. CDR3 coding DNA: TGTGCCAGCAGCCAAGATATGGGACAGAGCACAGATACGCAGTATTTT. Encoded protein: CASSQDMGQSTDTQYF.

This chain connects TRBV28 to TRBJ1-6, with D unresolved. With 3 bases removed from V and 10 bases from J, the gap between germline ends came to 25 bases. CDR3 length: 18 amino acids. Germline V gene data show CDR1 as MDHEN and CDR2 as SYDVKM. The CDR3 DNA sequence: TGTGCCAGCAGTTTCTGGATAAGGACTTTCAGACCTACCTCACCCCTCCACTTT. Residues: CASSFWIRTFRPTSPLHF. Combining the CDR3 with reference TRBV28 and TRBJ1-6 gives the whole variable domain DVKVTQSSRYLVKRTGEKVFLECVQDMDHENMFWYRQDPGLGLRLIYFSYDVKMKEKGDIPEGYSVSREKKERFSLILESASTNQTSMYLCASSFWIRTFRPTSPLHFGNGTRLTVT.

The CDR3, as DNA: TGTGCCAGCAGTGATCCTCGACAGGGGAGTAATGAGCAGTTCTTC. Protein: CASSDPRQGSNEQFF. This rearrangement joins TRBV25-1 to TRBJ2-1, with 8 bases lining up with TRBD1. Per germline, CDR1 MGHDK and CDR2 SYGVNS. With V trimmed by 3 bases and J by 7 bases, 8 bases remained unmatched. This CDR3 has 15 amino acids.

The chain employs TRBV29-1 and TRBJ2-3; TRBD2 matches at 11 bases. After removal of 7 bases from V and 3 bases from J, the junction contained 9 bases not matched to a gene. Germline V CDR1 and CDR2: SQVTM, ANQGSEA. This CDR3 is built from 15 residues. This CDR3 is CSEVDLAGGTDTQYF. In nucleotides, the CDR3 is TGCAGCGAAGTAGACCTAGCGGGAGGAACAGATACGCAGTATTTT.

The CDR3 loop reads CASSPSRLAGGTGELFF. The CDR3 DNA follows: TGTGCCAGCAGCCCCTCGAGACTAGCGGGAGGGACCGGGGAGCTGTTTTTT. The gene calls are TRBV7-2 and TRBJ2-2, with TRBD2 identical over 14 bases. CDR1 is SGHTA and CDR2 is FQGNSA in the germline V gene. V lost 5 bases, J lost 5 bases, and 7 bases stayed unmatched. The CDR3 runs to 17 residues. Drawing the rest from reference TRBV7-2 and TRBJ2-2, the complete variable domain is GAGVSQSPSNKVTEKGKDVELRCDPISGHTALYWYRQSLGQGLEFLIYFQGNSAPDKSGLPSDRFSAERTGGSVSTLTIQRTQQEDSAVYLCASSPSRLAGGTGELFFGEGSRLTVL.

The chain has TRBV18 and TRBJ1-2, with TRBD1 as a possible D gene (6 bases). CDR1 and CDR2 from the germline V gene are KGHSH and LQKENI. The V and J ends lost 3 bases and 9 bases respectively, with 14 bases between them. The CDR3 length is 13 residues. In DNA, the CDR3 is TGTGCCAGCTCACCGGGGGCAGGGGATCGCTACACCTTC. This codes for CASSPGAGDRYTF.

CDR3 sequence (DNA): TGTGCCAGCAGCGGCCAAGCGAGCGGGACGGGCGGGGAGCTGTTTTTT. Translating gives CASSGQASGTGGELFF. The rearrangement links TRBV9 to TRBJ2-2; 7 bases match TRBD2. This CDR3 spans 16 amino acids. V shed 3 bases and J 7 bases; nucleotides not matched to a gene: 12. Germline CDR1 SGDLS, CDR2 YYNGEE.

The CDR3 here is CATSRDYDNSYNEQFF. CDR3 nucleotides: TGTGCCACCAGCAGAGATTACGACAACTCCTACAATGAGCAGTTCTTC. The chain links TRBV15 to TRBJ2-1; D uncertain. Trimming took 0 bases from V and 0 from J, leaving 9 bases between them. Germline-derived CDR1 and CDR2 are LNHNV and YYDKDF (reference sequence). The CDR3 sequence is 16 residues long.

The chain is built from TRBV28 and TRBJ2-7; D possibly corresponds to TRBD2 (5 bases). The germline gives CDR1 MDHEN, CDR2 SYDVKM. The CDR3 covers 14 residues. Trimming pared 6 bases from V and 0 bases from J, leaving 12 bases between. The CDR3 nucleotides are TGTGCCAGCAGGTCCGACGGGGTCTCCTACGAGCAGTACTTC. Its protein is CASRSDGVSYEQYF.

This clone came up a few times. CDR3 coding DNA: TGTGCCAGCAGTTTTCTTCCCCAGGGAGGTGGAAACACCATATATTTT. This gives the protein CASSFLPQGGGNTIYF. The genes are TRBV28 and TRBJ1-3, with TRBD1 as a possible D gene (5 bases). V dropped 3 bases and J dropped 3 bases, with 15 bases sitting between them. The CDR3 is made up of 16 amino acids. Germline assignment: CDR1 MDHEN and CDR2 SYDVKM.

CDR3 region: CASSPGGAGGPGAEQFF. The CDR3 DNA is TGCGCCAGCAGCCCCGGAGGGGCGGGAGGCCCGGGGGCTGAGCAGTTCTTC. The chain carries TRBV5-1 and TRBJ2-1; 8 bases are shared with TRBD2. The CDR3 contains 17 residues. V lost 4 bases, J lost 9 bases, and 18 bases stayed unmatched. Germline V lookup: CDR1 SGHRS, CDR2 YFSETQ.

This chain connects TRBV9 to TRBJ2-2, with TRBD1 matching over 11 bases. The CDR3 totals 14 residues. The V segment lost 3 bases and the J segment 7 bases; nucleotides outside the gene matches: 2. CDR1 and CDR2 (germline): SGDLS, YYNGEE. Here the CDR3 reads CASSEGQGVGELFF. DNA for the CDR3: TGTGCCAGCAGCGAGGGACAGGGGGTCGGGGAGCTGTTTTTT.

In its sample, this clone was seen a few times. This chain joins TRBV28 and TRBJ1-1, with 7 bases matching TRBD1. This CDR3 comprises 15 residues. Germline V gene lookup returns CDR1 MDHEN and CDR2 SYDVKM. V trimming: 8 bases; J trimming: 1 base; junction bases outside the gene matches: 10. The CDR3 is CASYEGAGPNTEAFF. The CDR3 DNA follows: TGTGCCAGCTATGAGGGGGCAGGGCCGAACACTGAAGCTTTCTTT.

V usage is TRBV18 and J usage is TRBJ1-1, with 7 nucleotides matching TRBD1. The CDR3 spans 17 residues. Trimming cost V 1 base and J 3 bases; bases outside gene matches: 11. In germline, CDR1 is KGHSH, CDR2 LQKENI. The CDR3 region has the DNA TGTGCCAGCTCACCACAGTCAACGACAGGGCGGCACACTGAAGCTTTCTTT. Encoded protein: CASSPQSTTGRHTEAFF.

The chain combines TRBV27 with TRBJ1-2; TRBD1 aligns across 8 bases. Per germline, CDR1 MNHEY and CDR2 SMNVEV (reference sequence). The V and J ends lost 5 bases and 8 bases, in that order; junction bases with no gene match: 13. The CDR3 consists of 15 residues. CDR3 loop: CASSLQGAGGRGYTF. CDR3 DNA sequence: TGTGCCAGCAGTCTCCAGGGGGCCGGGGGGAGAGGCTACACCTTC.

This rearrangement joins TRBV18 to TRBJ2-1, with 8 positions matching TRBD2. Germline-derived CDR1 and CDR2 are KGHSH and LQKENI. This CDR3 region has 17 residues. Losses at the gene ends were 4 bases for V and 4 bases for J; bases not matched to a gene: 12. Here the CDR3 reads CASSQSFSGTSYNEQFF. DNA for the CDR3: TGTGCCAGCTCACAGTCTTTTAGCGGGACCTCTTACAATGAGCAGTTCTTC.

The chain couples TRBV14 to TRBJ1-4; D is unclear. V shed 4 bases and J shed 4 bases, with 7 bases lying between them. Germline V gene lookup returns CDR1 SGHDN and CDR2 FVKESK. The CDR3 has 13 amino acids. The CDR3: CASSPGLNEKLFF. The CDR3 DNA sequence: TGTGCCAGCAGCCCGGGTCTTAATGAAAAACTGTTTTTT.

The chain couples TRBV18 to TRBJ2-2, with a tentative D call TRBD1 (5 bases). Trimming stripped 0 bases from V and 2 bases from J, with 13 bases between. Germline CDR1 reads KGHSH; CDR2 reads LQKENI. This CDR3 has 17 amino acids. CDR3 region: CASSPPSRQSNTGELFF. The DNA for the CDR3 is TGTGCCAGCTCACCACCAAGTCGACAGAGCAACACCGGGGAGCTGTTTTTT. Looking up the rest from reference TRBV18 and TRBJ2-2 gives the full variable domain: NAGVMQNPRHLVRRRGQEARLRCSPMKGHSHVYWYRQLPEEGLKFMVYLQKENIIDESGMPKERFSAEFPKEGPSILRIQQVVRGDSAAYFCASSPPSRQSNTGELFFGEGSRLTVL.

The chain has TRBV18 and TRBJ1-5; tentative D call: TRBD1 (6 bases). The length of the CDR3 is 13 residues. The germline gives CDR1 KGHSH, CDR2 LQKENI. The V end was cut by 6 bases, the J end by 9 bases, with 15 bases between. The CDR3 loop is CASSQQGRGPQHF. Written as DNA, the CDR3 is TGTGCCAGCTCTCAACAGGGTCGGGGGCCCCAGCATTTT. The complete variable domain, with remaining parts taken from reference TRBV18 and TRBJ1-5, reads NAGVMQNPRHLVRRRGQEARLRCSPMKGHSHVYWYRQLPEEGLKFMVYLQKENIIDESGMPKERFSAEFPKEGPSILRIQQVVRGDSAAYFCASSQQGRGPQHFGDGTRLSIL.

The rearrangement uses TRBV7-9 and TRBJ2-1; the match to TRBD2 covers 14 bases. The CDR3 totals 14 residues. Per the germline V gene, CDR1 is SEHNR and CDR2 is FQNEAQ (reference sequence). With V trimmed by 4 bases and J by 11 bases, 4 bases remained unmatched. The CDR3 region is CASSSGLAGVKQFF. The CDR3 nucleotides read TGTGCCAGCAGCTCGGGACTAGCGGGAGTAAAGCAGTTCTTC.

This rearrangement joins TRBV11-2 to TRBJ1-5, with D perhaps matching TRBD1 (6 bases). With 2 bases removed from V and 4 bases from J, the gap between germline ends came to 6 bases. CDR3 length: 13 amino acids. Germline CDR1 SGHAT, CDR2 FQNNGV. The CDR3 region is CASSLQGNQPQHF. In DNA, the CDR3 is TGTGCCAGCAGCTTACAGGGGAATCAGCCCCAGCATTTT.

This clone showed up just a few times. This sequence joins TRBV19 and TRBJ1-1; unclear D gene. Trimming took off 5 bases at V and 0 bases at J, with 7 bases between the two ends. The CDR3 has 13 residues. CDR1 is LNHDA, CDR2 SQIVND, per germline (reference sequence). CDR3 protein: CASSEQVNTEAFF. The CDR3 DNA is TGTGCCAGTAGTGAGCAGGTGAACACTGAAGCTTTCTTT.

The genes are TRBV18 and TRBJ2-1; TRBD2 agrees at 7 bases. Trimming took 2 bases from V and 6 from J; bases not matched to a gene: 13. The CDR3 length is 17 residues. Germline lookup yields CDR1 KGHSH and CDR2 LQKENI. The CDR3 region has the DNA TGTGCCAGCTCACCAAGTCTATTGGGGAGGGTCGGCAATGAGCAGTTCTTC. Its translation is CASSPSLLGRVGNEQFF.

V and J are TRBV12-5 and TRBJ1-5, with 7 nucleotides matching TRBD1. V lost 1 base to trimming and J lost 4 bases; unmatched junction nucleotides: 4. CDR3 length: 15 amino acids. The germline V gene has CDR1 LGHNT and CDR2 FRNRAP. The CDR3: CASGLEAGGNQPQHF. Here the CDR3 DNA reads TGTGCTAGTGGTTTGGAGGCAGGGGGGAATCAGCCCCAGCATTTT.

The chain has TRBV7-8 and TRBJ2-1, with TRBD1 matching over 8 bases. CDR1 is SGHVS, CDR2 FQNEAQ, per germline. The V segment lost 0 bases and the J segment 10 bases; nucleotides outside the gene matches: 11. This CDR3 region has 16 residues. CDR3 sequence reads: CASSLAKRTGIREQFF. In DNA, the CDR3 is TGTGCCAGCAGCTTAGCGAAGCGGACAGGGATCCGAGAGCAGTTCTTC.

This chain uses TRBV6-2 or TRBV6-3 with TRBJ2-2; 10 bases are shared with TRBD1. The germline V gene has CDR1 MNHEY and CDR2 SVGEGT. The J segment lost 4 bases and the V segment lost 6 bases, leaving 11 bases of the junction unmatched. The CDR3 consists of 17 residues. The CDR3 here is CASSKKRQGAVTGELFF. The CDR3 bases are TGTGCCAGCAGCAAAAAAAGACAGGGGGCGGTCACCGGGGAGCTGTTTTTT.

The CDR3 here is CASSPGLAYNEQFF. The CDR3 region has the DNA TGTGCCAGCTCACCGGGACTTGCCTACAATGAGCAGTTCTTC. The V gene is TRBV18, the J gene TRBJ2-1; D may be TRBD2 (6 bases). Germline values: CDR1 KGHSH, CDR2 LQKENI. V lost 3 bases to trimming and J lost 2 bases, with 8 bases between them. The CDR3 contains 14 residues.

The chain recombines TRBV5-6 with TRBJ1-1; TRBD1 matches at 7 bases. V lost 0 bases, J lost 0 bases, and 2 bases stayed unmatched. CDR3 length: 15 amino acids. CDR1 and CDR2 (germline): SGHDT, YYEEEE. CDR3 region: CASSLGGQLNTEAFF. CDR3 coding DNA: TGTGCCAGCAGCTTGGGGGGACAGCTGAACACTGAAGCTTTCTTT.